This T cell receptor (beta chain) derives from a study of cytomegalovirus exposure and HLA in healthy donors. Regarding the study as a whole: Through in vitro validation, three CMV-associated chains were shown to be specific for CMV antigens. Most TCR sequences were rare, but some public TCRs occurred in many donors. A list of approximately 160 TCR beta chains associated with cytomegalovirus was given.

As concerns this clone: Its antigen is not identified.

Between the trimmed V and J ends, which lost 4 bases and 0 bases, there was a span of 8 bases. Germline CDR1 ENHRY, CDR2 SYGVKD. The CDR3 contains 14 residues. Generated by immunoSEQ multiplex PCR, the TCRdb table keeps only in-frame clones and is missing some. This sample yields 250,000 to 400,000 clones, of which approximately 88% are seen a single time; around 0.96% belongs to the top ten. This TCR was recovered from a man aged 25-45 years in good health and CMV-seronegative. V usage is TRBV10-3 and J usage is TRBJ2-3, with D unresolved. The sample comprised PBMCs. The CDR3 nucleotides are TGTGCCATCAGTGGAGCCTCTAGCACAGATACGCAGTATTTT. Translated, it gives CAISGASSTDTQYF.